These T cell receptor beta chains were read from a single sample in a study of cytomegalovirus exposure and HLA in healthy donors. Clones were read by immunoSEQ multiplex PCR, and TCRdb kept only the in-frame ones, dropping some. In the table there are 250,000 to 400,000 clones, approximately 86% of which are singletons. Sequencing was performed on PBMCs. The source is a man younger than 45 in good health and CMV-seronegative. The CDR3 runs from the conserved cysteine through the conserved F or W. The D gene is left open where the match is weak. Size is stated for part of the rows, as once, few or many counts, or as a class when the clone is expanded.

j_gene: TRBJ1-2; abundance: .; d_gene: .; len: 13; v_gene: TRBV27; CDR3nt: TGTGCCAGCAGTCCGGGAAATAACTATGGCTACACCTTC; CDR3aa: CASSPGNNYGYTF
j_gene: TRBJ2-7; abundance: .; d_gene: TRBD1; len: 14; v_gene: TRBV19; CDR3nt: TGTGCCAGTAGTACGGACAGGGGTAAGGGGGAGCAGTACTTC; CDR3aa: CASSTDRGKGEQYF
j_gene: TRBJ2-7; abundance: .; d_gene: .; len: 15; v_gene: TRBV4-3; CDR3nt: TGCGCCAGCAGCCAAAACAGGGCGTTCGGCTACGAGCAGTACTTC; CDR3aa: CASSQNRAFGYEQYF
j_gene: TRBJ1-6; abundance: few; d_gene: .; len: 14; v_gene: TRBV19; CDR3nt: TGTGCCAGTAGCAACAGGGATCGAGACCCACCCCTCCACTTT; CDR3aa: CASSNRDRDPPLHF
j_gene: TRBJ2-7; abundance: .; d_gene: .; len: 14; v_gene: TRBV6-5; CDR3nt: TGTGCCAGCAGGCCCTCAGGGGCATCCTACGAGCAGTACTTC; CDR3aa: CASRPSGASYEQYF
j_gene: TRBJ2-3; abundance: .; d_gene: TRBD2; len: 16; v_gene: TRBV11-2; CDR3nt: TGTGCCAGCAGCTTAGAGTTAGCGGGGGGGAGGGATACGCAGTATTTT; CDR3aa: CASSLELAGGRDTQYF
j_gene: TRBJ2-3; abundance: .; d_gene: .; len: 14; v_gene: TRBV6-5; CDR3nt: TGTGCCAGCAGTTACAGGGGATCCACAGATACGCAGTATTTT; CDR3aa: CASSYRGSTDTQYF
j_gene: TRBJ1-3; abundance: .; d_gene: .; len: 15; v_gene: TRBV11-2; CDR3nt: TGTGCCAGCAGTTCTAACGGGGGTGCTGGAAACACCATATATTTT; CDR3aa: CASSSNGGAGNTIYF
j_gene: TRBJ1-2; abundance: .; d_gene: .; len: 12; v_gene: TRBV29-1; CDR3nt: TGCAGCGCGAGCAGGGGAACGTATGGCTACACCTTC; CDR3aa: CSASRGTYGYTF
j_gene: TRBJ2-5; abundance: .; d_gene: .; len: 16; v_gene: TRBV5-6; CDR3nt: TGTGCCAGCAGCTTAATCAGCGGGTCTCTTCGGGAGACCCAGTACTTC; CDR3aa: CASSLISGSLRETQYF
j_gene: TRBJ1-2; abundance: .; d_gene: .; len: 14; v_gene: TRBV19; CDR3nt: TGTGCCAGTAGTATTCCAGGGCAGGGCTATGGCTACACCTTC; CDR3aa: CASSIPGQGYGYTF
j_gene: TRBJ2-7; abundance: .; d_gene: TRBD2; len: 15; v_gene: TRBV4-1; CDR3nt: TGCGCCAGCAGCCAGGAGACTAGCGGGGTGCAGGAGCAGTACTTC; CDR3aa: CASSQETSGVQEQYF
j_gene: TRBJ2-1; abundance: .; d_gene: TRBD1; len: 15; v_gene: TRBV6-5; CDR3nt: TGTGCCAGTTCTAAGTTCGGGACAGGGGAGAATGAGCAGTTCTTC; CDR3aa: CASSKFGTGENEQFF
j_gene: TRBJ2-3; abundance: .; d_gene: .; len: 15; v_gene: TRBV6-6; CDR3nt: TGTGCCAGCAGTTTTGGAGTAGCGATCACAGATACGCAGTATTTT; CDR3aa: CASSFGVAITDTQYF
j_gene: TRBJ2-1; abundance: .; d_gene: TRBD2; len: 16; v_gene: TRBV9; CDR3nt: TGTGCCAGCAGCGTCGGAGTAGCGGGGGATTGGAATGAGCAGTTCTTC; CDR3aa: CASSVGVAGDWNEQFF
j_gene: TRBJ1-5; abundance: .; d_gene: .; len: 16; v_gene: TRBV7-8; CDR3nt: TGTGCCAGCAGCTTAGCGTCGGTAGGGACTGATCAGCCCCAGCATTTT; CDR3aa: CASSLASVGTDQPQHF
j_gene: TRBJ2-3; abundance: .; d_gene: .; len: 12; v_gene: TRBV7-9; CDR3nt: TGTGCCAGCAGCCCCTCCACAGATACGCAGTATTTT; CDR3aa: CASSPSTDTQYF
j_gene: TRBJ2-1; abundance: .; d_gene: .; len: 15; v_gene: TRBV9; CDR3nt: TGTGCCAGCAGCGCAGCAGGGAACCTCTACAATGAGCAGTTCTTC; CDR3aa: CASSAAGNLYNEQFF
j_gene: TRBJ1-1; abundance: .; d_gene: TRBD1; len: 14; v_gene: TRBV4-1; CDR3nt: TGCGCCAGCAGCCCGACAGGGGCGAACACTGAAGCTTTCTTT; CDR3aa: CASSPTGANTEAFF
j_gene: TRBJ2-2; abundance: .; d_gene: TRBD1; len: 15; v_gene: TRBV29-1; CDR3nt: TGCAGCGTTGAATTAGGACAGGGGAGGTCCGGGGAGCTGTTTTTT; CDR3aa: CSVELGQGRSGELFF
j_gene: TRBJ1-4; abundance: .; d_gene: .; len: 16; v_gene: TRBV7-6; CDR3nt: TGTGCCAGCAGCATTACTACAGGGTTCACTAATGAAAAACTGTTTTTT; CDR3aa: CASSITTGFTNEKLFF
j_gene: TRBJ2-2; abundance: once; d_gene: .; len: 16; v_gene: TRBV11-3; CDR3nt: TGTGCCAGCAGCTTTGGGCTGGATTCTCAGTCCGGGGAGCTGTTTTTT; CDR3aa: CASSFGLDSQSGELFF
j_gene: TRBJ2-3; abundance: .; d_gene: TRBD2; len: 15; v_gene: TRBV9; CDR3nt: TGTGCCAGCAGCCCCCGGACTAGCGGGGGGTTGGCGCAGTATTTT; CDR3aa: CASSPRTSGGLAQYF
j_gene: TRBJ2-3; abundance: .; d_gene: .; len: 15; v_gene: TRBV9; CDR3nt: TGTGCCAGCAGCCTCCTGGGGGGGGCCACAGATACGCAGTATTTT; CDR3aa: CASSLLGGATDTQYF
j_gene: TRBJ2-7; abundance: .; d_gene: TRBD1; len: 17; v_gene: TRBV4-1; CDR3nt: TGCGCCAGCAGCCAAGAATTGGCAGGGGGACGCTCCTACGAGCAGTACTTC; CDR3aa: CASSQELAGGRSYEQYF